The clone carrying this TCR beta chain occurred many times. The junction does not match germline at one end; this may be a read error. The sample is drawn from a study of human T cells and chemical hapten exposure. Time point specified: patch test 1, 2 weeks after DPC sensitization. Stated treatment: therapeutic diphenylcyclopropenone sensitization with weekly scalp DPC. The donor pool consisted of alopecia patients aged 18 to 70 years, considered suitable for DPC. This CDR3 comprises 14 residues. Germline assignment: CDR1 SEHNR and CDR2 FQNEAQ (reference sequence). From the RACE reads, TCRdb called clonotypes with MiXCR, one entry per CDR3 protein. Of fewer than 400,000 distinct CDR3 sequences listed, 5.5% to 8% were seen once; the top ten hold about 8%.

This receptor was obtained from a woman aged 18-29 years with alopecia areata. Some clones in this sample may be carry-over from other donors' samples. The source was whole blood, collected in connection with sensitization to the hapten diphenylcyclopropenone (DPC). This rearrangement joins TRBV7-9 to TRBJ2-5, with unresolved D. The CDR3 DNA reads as TGTGCCAGCAGCTTAGAGGCGTACCAAGAGGCCCAGTACTTC. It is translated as CASSLEAYQEAQYF.